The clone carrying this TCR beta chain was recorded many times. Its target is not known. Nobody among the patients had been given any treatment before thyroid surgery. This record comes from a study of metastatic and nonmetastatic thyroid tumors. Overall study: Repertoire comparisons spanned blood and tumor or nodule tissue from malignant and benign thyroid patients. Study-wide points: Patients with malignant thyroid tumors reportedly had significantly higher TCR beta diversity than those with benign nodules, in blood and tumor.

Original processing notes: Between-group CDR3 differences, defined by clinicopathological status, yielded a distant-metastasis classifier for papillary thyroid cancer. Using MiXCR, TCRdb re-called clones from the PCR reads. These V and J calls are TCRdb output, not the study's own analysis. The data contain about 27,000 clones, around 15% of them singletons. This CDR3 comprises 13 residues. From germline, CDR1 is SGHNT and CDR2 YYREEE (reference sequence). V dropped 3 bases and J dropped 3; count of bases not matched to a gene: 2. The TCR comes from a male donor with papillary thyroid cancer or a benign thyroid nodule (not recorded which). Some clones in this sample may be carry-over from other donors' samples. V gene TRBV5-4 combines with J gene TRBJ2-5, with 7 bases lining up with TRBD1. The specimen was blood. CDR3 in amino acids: CASSSGTEETQYF. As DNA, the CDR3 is TGTGCCAGCAGCTCCGGGACAGAAGAGACCCAGTACTTC.